This T cell receptor (beta chain) originates from a study of T cell responses to AZD1222 COVID-19 vaccine. The CDR3 is 15 residues long. V lost 5 bases, J lost 4 bases, and 9 bases stayed unmatched. Germline V CDR1 and CDR2: MNHEY, SMNVEV (reference sequence). Sequenced by immunoSEQ multiplex PCR; TCRdb stores in-frame clones only, minus some. The table shows some 200,000 clones, with about 92% occurring only once. The source was peripheral blood, collected on day 0 of MenACWY control vaccination. The chain recombines TRBV27 with TRBJ1-1; 8 nucleotides align to TRBD1. This sequence was found in an adult in good health. The CDR3 spells CASSTQGARGTEAFF. DNA of the CDR3: TGTGCCAGCAGTACGCAGGGGGCGCGTGGCACTGAAGCTTTCTTT.